This entry lists 30 T cell receptor beta chains sequenced from one sample in a study of vaccination effects on CD4 cells after COVID-19. Sequencing was performed with immunoSEQ multiplex PCR; in TCRdb, only in-frame clones are kept and a portion is missing. Here the sample spans tens of thousands of clones, approximately 60% being singletons. ViraFEST assay sequencing came after antigen-specific CD4+ T cells were expanded with viral peptide pools. After less than twelve days in culture, the CD4+ T cells were isolated. Each participant was given two doses of one vaccine (BNT162b2 or mRNA-1273). Their antigen targets remain unknown. This specimen was CD4+ T cells from PBMCs cultured with SARS-CoV-2 spike peptides, taken after COVID-19 vaccination. These receptors were obtained from a human donor who received a COVID-19 vaccine.

V usage is TRBV18 and J usage is TRBJ1-1; no clear D gene. The CDR3 loop spans 15 amino acids. CDR1 is KGHSH and CDR2 is LQKENI in the germline V gene. Trimming took 2 bases from V and 1 from J, leaving 11 bases between them. The CDR3 region is CASSPTIVGNTEAFF. CDR3 DNA sequence: TGTGCCAGCTCACCAACTATAGTGGGGAACACTGAAGCTTTCTTT. The full variable domain, its missing parts supplied by reference TRBV18 and TRBJ1-1, is NAGVMQNPRHLVRRRGQEARLRCSPMKGHSHVYWYRQLPEEGLKFMVYLQKENIIDESGMPKERFSAEFPKEGPSILRIQQVVRGDSAAYFCASSPTIVGNTEAFFGQGTRLTVV.

The V and J genes are TRBV19 and TRBJ2-6; weak D call: TRBD1 (5 bases). The germline V gene encodes CDR1 LNHDA and CDR2 SQIVND (reference sequence). V lost 7 bases, J lost 2 bases, and 21 bases lay in between. This CDR3 contains 18 residues. CDR3 nucleotides: TGTGCCAGTACTCCTGGGCAGGGTGCTACTCCTGGGGCCAACGTCCTGACTTTC. Translated: CASTPGQGATPGANVLTF.

In its sample, this clone was seen a few times. V gene TRBV2 combines with J gene TRBJ2-3, with D tentatively TRBD2 (6 bases). Germline values: CDR1 SNHLY, CDR2 FYNNEI. Trimming stripped 5 bases from V and 4 bases from J, with 7 bases between. This CDR3 spans 12 amino acids. The CDR3 protein is CASSRDSDTQYF. In DNA form, the CDR3 reads TGTGCCAGCAGTAGGGACTCAGATACGCAGTATTTT.

This chain connects TRBV18 to TRBJ1-6; maybe TRBD1 (5 bases). Germline lookup yields CDR1 KGHSH and CDR2 LQKENI. This CDR3 region has 15 residues. Deletions cut 6 bases from V and 2 bases from J, with 11 bases between. CDR3 in amino acids: CASSPVGAYNSPLHF. The CDR3 bases are TGTGCCAGCTCGCCCGTGGGGGCCTATAATTCACCCCTCCACTTT.

V gene TRBV24-1 combines with J gene TRBJ2-2, with D unclear. The germline gives CDR1 KGHDR, CDR2 SFDVKD. The ends were cut back, 5 bases at V and 6 bases at J, with 9 bases in the middle. The CDR3 contains 13 residues. CDR3 region: CATSAIGSGELFF. The CDR3 DNA is TGTGCCACCAGTGCCATTGGGTCCGGGGAGCTGTTTTTT.

J is TRBJ2-1 and V is TRBV6-4, with unresolved D. V was cut by 3 bases and J by 0 bases, with 12 bases left in between. This CDR3 is built from 16 residues. CDR1 MRHNA and CDR2 SNTAGT come from the germline V gene. CDR3 coding DNA: TGTGCCAGCAGTGATGGGTTTTTAACCTCCTACAATGAGCAGTTCTTC. Translated, it gives CASSDGFLTSYNEQFF.

The CDR3 DNA is TGTGCCAGCAGTTACTCAGTGTGGGGGAGTACGAATGAGCAGTTCTTC. Amino acids: CASSYSVWGSTNEQFF. The chain joins TRBV6-5 to TRBJ2-1; D may be TRBD1 or TRBD2 (5 bases each). Germline-derived CDR1 and CDR2 are MNHEY and SVGAGI. V was clipped by 0 bases and J by 7 bases, with 16 bases between them. The length of the CDR3 is 16 residues.

In its sample, this clone was seen a few times. The chain recombines TRBV7-9 with TRBJ1-1, with 8 bases aligning to TRBD1. The CDR3 consists of 14 residues. The V and J ends lost 3 bases and 5 bases, in that order; junction bases with no gene match: 5. CDR1 SEHNR and CDR2 FQNEAQ come from the germline V gene (reference sequence). The CDR3 sequence: CASSFRQGRTEAFF. The CDR3 region has the DNA TGTGCCAGCAGCTTTCGACAGGGGAGGACTGAAGCTTTCTTT. The complete variable domain, with remaining parts taken from reference TRBV7-9 and TRBJ1-1, reads DTGVSQNPRHKITKRGQNVTFRCDPISEHNRLYWYRQTLGQGPEFLTYFQNEAQLEKSRLLSDRFSAERPKGSFSTLEIQRTEQGDSAMYLCASSFRQGRTEAFFGQGTRLTVV.

The chain employs TRBV5-4 and TRBJ2-3; 10 nucleotides match TRBD2. The junction had 6 bases not matched to a gene; V was cut back by 6 bases and J by 2 bases. Germline assignment: CDR1 SGHNT and CDR2 YYREEE (reference sequence). This CDR3 comprises 15 residues. The CDR3: CASTVGTSDTDTQYF. CDR3 coding DNA: TGTGCCAGCACCGTCGGGACTAGCGACACAGATACGCAGTATTTT. Combining the CDR3 with reference TRBV5-4 and TRBJ2-3 gives the whole variable domain ETGVTQSPTHLIKTRGQQVTLRCSSQSGHNTVSWYQQALGQGPQFIFQYYREEENGRGNFPPRFSGLQFPNYSSELNVNALELDDSALYLCASTVGTSDTDTQYFGPGTRLTVL.

The chain couples TRBV7-6 to TRBJ1-4; no clear D gene. Germline V gene data show CDR1 as SGHVS and CDR2 as FNYEAQ. V gave up 4 bases and J gave up 5 bases, with 11 bases separating them. The CDR3 runs to 14 residues. The CDR3 nucleotides read TGTGCCAGCAGCTCCGAAGATTCGAATGAAAAACTGTTTTTT. It yields the protein CASSSEDSNEKLFF.

The V and J genes are TRBV6-5 and TRBJ2-3; D perhaps matches TRBD1 (6 bases). The CDR3 is made up of 13 amino acids. V was pared by 10 bases and J by 0 bases, with 11 bases between. Germline CDR1 is MNHEY and CDR2 is SVGAGI. DNA of the CDR3: TGTGCCACCAGGGGCTCCAGCACAGATACGCAGTATTTT. Protein product: CATRGSSTDTQYF.

J is TRBJ1-2 and V is TRBV6-5, with unresolved D. From germline, CDR1 is MNHEY and CDR2 SVGAGI. CDR3 length: 14 residues. Trimming stripped 6 bases from V and 3 bases from J, with 14 bases between. CDR3 nucleotide sequence: TGTGCCAGCAGCCCGGGTCCATACTACTATGGCTACACCTTC. Translation gives CASSPGPYYYGYTF.

The CDR3 nucleotides read TGTGCCAGCTCGCCCAGCGGGAGCAACTACAATGAGCAGTTCTTC. It translates to CASSPSGSNYNEQFF. The chain couples TRBV18 to TRBJ2-1, with 8 positions matching TRBD2. After removal of 6 bases from V and 3 bases from J, the junction contained 7 bases not matched to a gene. The CDR3 consists of 15 residues. Germline CDR1 is KGHSH and CDR2 is LQKENI.

In its sample, this clone was seen a few times. V usage is TRBV27 and J usage is TRBJ1-1, with D maybe TRBD1 (5 bases). V was cut by 0 bases and J by 5 bases, with 13 bases left in between. In germline, CDR1 is MNHEY, CDR2 SMNVEV (reference sequence). The CDR3 contains 15 residues. CDR3 sequence reads: CASSLSPGTSTEAFF. CDR3 DNA sequence: TGTGCCAGCAGTTTATCCCCCGGGACTTCAACTGAAGCTTTCTTT.

The gene calls are TRBV6-5 and TRBJ2-5; perhaps TRBD2 as D (5 bases). From germline, CDR1 is MNHEY and CDR2 SVGAGI. The V end was cut by 7 bases, the J end by 6 bases, with 12 bases between. The CDR3 is made up of 12 amino acids. DNA of the CDR3: TGTGCCAGCACCCCTCTCGGGAAGACCCAGTACTTC. The encoded protein is CASTPLGKTQYF.

V usage is TRBV7-9 and J usage is TRBJ2-2, with 7 bases aligning to TRBD1. Unmatched junction bases numbered 3, after V lost 5 bases and J lost 6 bases. The germline V gene encodes CDR1 SEHNR and CDR2 FQNEAQ (reference sequence). The CDR3 is made up of 13 amino acids. The CDR3 DNA is TGTGCCAGCAGCGAACAGGGGCCCGGGGAGCTGTTTTTT. Its protein is CASSEQGPGELFF.

The V call is TRBV19, the J call TRBJ2-7; 13 bases are a match to TRBD2. This CDR3 has 15 residues. Germline V lookup: CDR1 LNHDA, CDR2 SQIVND (reference sequence). V shed 3 bases and J 7 bases; nucleotides not matched to a gene: 6. CDR3 amino acids: CASSMGLAGSREQYF. The CDR3 nucleotides read TGTGCCAGTAGTATGGGACTAGCGGGATCTCGAGAGCAGTACTTC.

V usage is TRBV5-4 and J usage is TRBJ2-1, with 10 bases that match TRBD2. After removal of 1 base from V and 1 base from J, the junction contained 11 bases not matched to a gene. The CDR3 length is 19 residues. The germline V gene has CDR1 SGHNT and CDR2 YYREEE (reference sequence). This CDR3 is CASSLKKIAGGYSYNEQFF. In nucleotides, the CDR3 is TGTGCCAGCAGCTTGAAGAAAATAGCGGGAGGTTATTCCTACAATGAGCAGTTCTTC. The whole variable domain, filled in from reference TRBV5-4 and TRBJ2-1, reads ETGVTQSPTHLIKTRGQQVTLRCSSQSGHNTVSWYQQALGQGPQFIFQYYREEENGRGNFPPRFSGLQFPNYSSELNVNALELDDSALYLCASSLKKIAGGYSYNEQFFGPGTRLTVL.

This chain uses TRBV5-8 with TRBJ2-2; TRBD1 matches at 10 bases. Germline values: CDR1 SGHTS, CDR2 YDEGEE. The V gene end was trimmed by 4 bases and the J gene end by 8 bases; junction bases not matched to a gene: 11. The CDR3 extends over 16 amino acids. In nucleotides, the CDR3 is TGTGCCAGCAGCCTACCCCGGGACAGGGGTGGAGGGGAGCTGTTTTTT. It yields the protein CASSLPRDRGGGELFF.

The chain carries TRBV24-1 and TRBJ2-3; D unresolved. From germline, CDR1 is KGHDR and CDR2 SFDVKD. The V gene lost 5 bases and the J gene lost 7 bases, with 6 bases spanning the gap. There are 11 residues in the CDR3. CDR3 coding DNA: TGTGCCACCAGTGTGGCTAATACGCAGTATTTT. Protein sequence: CATSVANTQYF.

The rearrangement links TRBV25-1 to TRBJ1-2; D gene unclear. Per the germline V gene, CDR1 is MGHDK and CDR2 is SYGVNS. The CDR3 extends over 13 amino acids. Trimming removed 3 bases from V and 4 bases from J, with 9 bases in between. The CDR3: CASSEAGGYGYTF. The DNA for the CDR3 is TGTGCCAGCAGTGAGGCAGGCGGCTATGGCTACACCTTC.

CDR3: CASSGDRQVKGTGELFF. For the CDR3, the DNA is TGTGCCAGTAGTGGTGACCGACAAGTCAAGGGCACCGGGGAGCTGTTTTTT. The chain uses TRBV19 and TRBJ2-2; D uncertain. V was pared by 5 bases and J by 4 bases, with 20 bases between. From germline, CDR1 is LNHDA and CDR2 SQIVND (reference sequence). The CDR3 contains 17 residues.

CDR3 bases: TGTGCCAGCAGCTTTCAGGCAGGGAATAATCAGCCCCAGCATTTT. This sequence encodes CASSFQAGNNQPQHF. The chain links TRBV7-8 to TRBJ1-5; TRBD1 is a possible D gene (5 bases). Germline CDR1 is SGHVS and CDR2 is FQNEAQ. V lost 3 bases, J lost 4 bases, and 13 bases lay in between. The CDR3 loop spans 15 amino acids.

This clone was seen only a few times. CDR3 loop: CASSLQSITTGLNSPLHF. The CDR3 region has the DNA TGTGCCAGCAGCCTCCAATCAATAACGACAGGTCTTAATTCACCCCTCCACTTT. The chain employs TRBV5-4 and TRBJ1-6, with a weak D call TRBD1 (6 bases). Germline loops: CDR1 SGHNT, CDR2 YYREEE (reference sequence). The V end was cut by 4 bases, the J end by 6 bases, with 23 bases between. The CDR3 has 18 amino acids.

By frequency in the sample, this clone is medium-sized (0.01 to 0.1%). This sequence joins TRBV6-5 and TRBJ1-2; TRBD1 matches 9 bases. CDR1 MNHEY and CDR2 SVGAGI come from the germline V gene. Germline trimming cut 8 bases from V and 8 bases from J; bases unmatched to any gene: 3. The CDR3 runs 11 residues. Here the CDR3 reads CASGTGLGYTF. The CDR3 DNA reads TGTGCCAGCGGGACAGGGTTAGGCTACACCTTC.

This clone was seen only once. The chain is built from TRBV7-9 and TRBJ1-3; a weak D match, TRBD1 (5 bases). Germline V gives CDR1 SEHNR, CDR2 FQNEAQ (reference sequence). V dropped 5 bases and J dropped 0 bases, with 11 bases sitting between them. The CDR3 consists of 15 residues. The DNA for the CDR3 is TGTGCCAGCAGCCGGGGACCGGCCTCTGGAAACACCATATATTTT. Protein product: CASSRGPASGNTIYF.

The genes are TRBV7-9 and TRBJ2-2; 10 bases map to TRBD2. Germline V gene data show CDR1 as SEHNR and CDR2 as FQNEAQ (reference sequence). V lost 0 bases, J lost 5 bases, and 0 bases stayed unmatched. The CDR3 runs 15 residues. The DNA for the CDR3 is TGTGCCAGCAGCTTAGCTAGCGGGGGGACCGGGGAGCTGTTTTTT. Translating it yields CASSLASGGTGELFF.

A single count supports this clone. This chain joins TRBV4-2 and TRBJ1-2, with 7 bases identical to TRBD1. There are 15 residues in the CDR3. Germline V gene data show CDR1 as LGHNA and CDR2 as YNFKEQ. V lost 0 bases to trimming and J lost 4 bases; unmatched junction nucleotides: 5. CDR3 nucleotides: TGTGCCAGCAGCCAAGATACAGGGGCGACCTATGGCTACACCTTC. It specifies CASSQDTGATYGYTF.

This chain joins TRBV29-1 and TRBJ2-3, with 9 bases aligning to TRBD1. The germline V gene encodes CDR1 SQVTM and CDR2 ANQGSEA. The length of the CDR3 is 14 residues. With 8 bases clipped from V and 4 bases from J, the junction kept 10 bases outside the gene matches. The CDR3 DNA sequence: TGCAGCTCATCCGGGACAGGGTCACCAGATACGCAGTATTTT. Protein sequence: CSSSGTGSPDTQYF.

V and J are TRBV29-1 and TRBJ1-3, with D perhaps TRBD1 (5 bases). This CDR3 has 16 amino acids. The V end was cut by 0 bases, the J end by 0 bases, with 12 bases between. Germline loops: CDR1 SQVTM, CDR2 ANQGSEA. The CDR3 spells CSVEDLGGSSGNTIYF. The CDR3 bases are TGCAGCGTTGAAGATCTGGGGGGATCCTCTGGAAACACCATATATTTT.